This T cell receptor (beta chain) was sequenced in a study of cytomegalovirus exposure and HLA in healthy donors. Study-wide background: The roughly 100 million unique TCR beta sequences, from some 170 million T cells, were found by an earlier analysis. Findings and caveats of the study: Productive rates of about 87% or about 30% were seen for most TCR beta V segments in an earlier analysis. Per a later analysis, 15,000 to 20,000 TCR beta sequences showed association with HLA alleles at 0.05 false discovery rate. The only immune exposure information that was available was CMV serostatus.

13 Jbeta primers and 60 Vbeta primers were used for the PCR. Method: immunoSEQ multiplex PCR; TCRdb's copy keeps in-frame clones and lacks some. The sample gives approximately 290,000 clones, over 70% of which show up once; roughly 0.31% is in the top ten. Turning to this clone: Its cognate antigen is unknown.

With 3 bases clipped from V and 1 base from J, the junction kept 10 bases outside the gene matches. Per germline, CDR1 SGDLS and CDR2 YYNGEE. The CDR3 consists of 19 residues. This TCR came from a girl aged 2 to 10 in good health and CMV-seronegative. Material: PBMCs. The rearrangement joins TRBV9 to TRBJ2-2; 12 bases align to TRBD2. The CDR3 nucleotides are TGTGCCAGCAGCGGTGGGGCTAGCGGGAGGGCCGGGAACACCGGGGAGCTGTTTTTT. Its protein product is CASSGGASGRAGNTGELFF. The full variable domain, in which reference TRBV9 and TRBJ2-2 provide the parts outside the CDR3, is DSGVTQTPKHLITATGQRVTLRCSPRSGDLSVYWYQQSLDQGLQFLIQYYNGEERAKGNILERFSAQQFPDLHSELNLSSLELGDSALYFCASSGGASGRAGNTGELFFGEGSRLTVL.